This T cell receptor (beta chain) was obtained from a study of blood T cell repertoires in COVID-19. This CDR3 region has 17 residues. V lost 0 bases, J lost 0 bases, and 15 bases lay in between. Per the germline V gene, CDR1 is LGHNA and CDR2 is YNFKEQ. Methods used by the authors: For nucleated cells, counts were estimated from reference gene primer amplification. Here immunoSEQ multiplex PCR was the method, and the copy in TCRdb shows in-frame clones only, minus some. That table furnishes V, J and clone size, whereas the DNA furnished D and trimming. The sample includes 200,000 to 300,000 clones, approximately 86% of them seen just once.

The origin of this receptor is a man aged 25 to 40 with active or convalescent COVID-19. The chain carries TRBV4-2 and TRBJ2-7; perhaps TRBD1 as D (5 bases). Sequenced material: peripheral blood. The CDR3 loop is CASSQENFQGSSYEQYF. DNA of the CDR3: TGTGCCAGCAGCCAAGAAAATTTCCAGGGCAGCTCCTACGAGCAGTACTTC.